This entry is about one T cell receptor (beta chain). Its antigen is undetermined. Method: immunoSEQ multiplex PCR; TCRdb's copy keeps in-frame clones and lacks some. The profile shows about 120,000 clones, roughly 90% of them singletons. This specimen comes from a study of T cell responses to AZD1222 COVID-19 vaccine. The study, taken as a whole, reports: Repertoire sampling occurred only after the peak T cell response. Mostly white British, mostly female donors; authors suggested clonal diversity may be underestimated. Baseline antibody screening turned up just a handful of seropositive AZD1222 recipients. Of spike-specific TCRs, nearly half reportedly target regions left unmutated in variants.

The CDR3 length is 15 residues. The trim removed 5 bases at V and 6 bases at J, leaving 9 bases unmatched. Germline lookup yields CDR1 MNHEY and CDR2 SVGEGT. This sample comprised peripheral blood, obtained on day 0 of AZD1222 vaccination. This receptor was identified in an adult in good health. The chain combines TRBV6-2 or TRBV6-3 with TRBJ2-1, with 8 nucleotides matching TRBD2. The CDR3 loop is CASSPSGSLLNEQFF. The CDR3 DNA reads TGTGCCAGCAGTCCAAGCGGGAGCTTACTCAATGAGCAGTTCTTC.